Described below is a single T cell receptor beta chain sequence and its context. Antigen: not known. This CDR3 contains 13 residues. The germline gives CDR1 LGHNT, CDR2 FRNRAP. Trimming removed 0 bases from V and 4 bases from J, with 7 bases in between. The table came from immunoSEQ multiplex PCR; TCRdb's copy has only in-frame clones and leaves some out. This sample has some 86,000 clones, with roughly 94% found just once. These data come from a study of OX40 agonist ivuxolimab in advanced cancers. Study-level information: Ivuxolimab is an agonistic anti-OX40 (CD134) antibody, and patients were treated with it. The diagnoses of dose-escalation patients were hepatocellular carcinoma, melanoma, renal cell or head and neck cancer. General study results and limits: In CD8+ T cells, expanded clones were on average more numerous than in CD4+.

Autoimmune disease history or systemic immunosuppression led to patient exclusion. The chain recombines TRBV12-5 with TRBJ2-7; D ambiguous. The material was CD4+ or CD8+ T cells sorted from blood, obtained in a trial of the OX40 agonist ivuxolimab. The source of this sequence is an adult with an advanced solid tumor such as melanoma, head and neck, liver or kidney cancer. The CDR3 sequence is CASGLVSDYEQYF. CDR3 bases: TGTGCTAGTGGTTTGGTCTCGGATTACGAGCAGTACTTC.